The subject of this entry is one TCR beta chain. Antigen specificity is unknown. This record comes from a study of T cells in Graves' hyperthyroidism and ophthalmopathy. CDR3 length equals 15 residues. J gave up 7 bases and V 4 bases, and 12 bases lay outside the gene matches. Germline V gives CDR1 DFQATT, CDR2 SNEGSKA (reference sequence). Lactation, pregnancy, other autoimmune disease or uncontrolled infection led to exclusion of patients. Orbital computed tomography, thyroid ultrasound, serum thyroxine and TRAb, and clinical symptoms together informed the diagnoses. Overall study results and limits: In validation, the model predicted ophthalmopathy. These predictions came a median 6.5 months before onset. Ophthalmopathy and stable hyperthyroidism were separated by a 13 V-J model.

RNA transcripts were the template for amplifying TCR beta CDR3 regions. Carried out on the TCR CDR3, a first-round RT-PCR used the HTBI primer set. TCRdb called the multiplex PCR reads again in MiXCR, with one record for every CDR3 protein. The data show some 98,000 distinct CDR3 sequences, 40% seen once. The chain joins TRBV20-1 to TRBJ1-5; TRBD1 matches at 8 bases. This sequence was found in a woman aged 25 to 45 with Graves' hyperthyroidism. Sequencing used peripheral blood or thyroid tissue (not recorded which). CDR3 in DNA: TGCAGTGCTACCTTCGACAGGGGAAAAGGCCAGCCCCAGCATTTT. Translating it yields CSATFDRGKGQPQHF.